The sequence of this T cell receptor (beta chain) was determined in a study of cytomegalovirus exposure and HLA in healthy donors. The PCR employed 60 Vbeta primers together with 13 Jbeta primers. The protocol was immunoSEQ multiplex PCR, while the TCRdb copy is restricted to in-frame clones and leaves out a portion. The sample shows some 130,000 clones, 70% to 75% of them seen only once. Trimming cost V 5 bases and J 4 bases, with 20 bases left between them. This CDR3 has 17 residues. Germline V lookup: CDR1 LNHDA, CDR2 SQIVND (reference sequence). Worth noting for this clone: Its antigen is unidentified.

General study findings and limits: Within the data, a cluster of highly shared sequence variants was likely a sequencing artifact. Excluded: some indistinguishable V segments such as TRBV6-2 and TRBV6-3. TCR association rates varied by HLA locus in a later analysis, with DRB1 highest and HLA-C lowest.

The receptor was derived from a male donor in good health and CMV-seronegative. Source material: PBMCs. The rearrangement joins TRBV19 to TRBJ2-2; D may be TRBD1 (5 bases). In DNA, the CDR3 is TGTGCCAGTAGTCGCAGTTTGGGGCAGGGCCTCACCGGGGAGCTGTTTTTT. The encoded protein is CASSRSLGQGLTGELFF.